Each of the 14 T cell receptor beta chains below was sequenced from the same sample in a study of OX40 agonist ivuxolimab in advanced cancers. The method behind the library was the immunoSEQ multiplex PCR assay. The source is immuneACCESS, and TCRdb retained only in-frame sequences with V and J called. Part of the clones is not carried over; for the studies checked, unresolved V genes explain less than half of this, and the remainder is unexplained. This sample is represented by 84,000 or so clones; over 80% of them were singletons. Clones ranked in the top ten supply about 0.45% of the sample. Source: CD4+ or CD8+ T cells sorted from blood, taken in a trial of the OX40 agonist ivuxolimab. The receptors stem from an adult with an advanced solid tumor such as melanoma, head and neck, liver or kidney cancer.

The chain links TRBV28 to TRBJ1-5; 8 nucleotides match TRBD1. Germline assignment: CDR1 MDHEN and CDR2 SYDVKM. The CDR3 consists of 12 residues. Trimming took 8 bases from V and 7 from J; bases not matched to a gene: 4. The CDR3 DNA reads as TGTGCCAGCCGGACAGGGTCCCAGCCCCAGCATTTT. The encoded protein is CASRTGSQPQHF.

This clone was seen only once. This chain joins TRBV20-1 and TRBJ2-3, with D unresolved. The CDR3 runs to 11 residues. Germline V lookup: CDR1 DFQATT, CDR2 SNEGSKA (reference sequence). Trimming took off 4 bases at V and 4 bases at J, with 6 bases between the two ends. The CDR3 is CSATQADTQYF. Here the CDR3 DNA reads TGCAGTGCTACTCAGGCAGATACGCAGTATTTT.

The J gene is TRBJ2-6, the V gene TRBV5-6; D may be TRBD1 (5 bases). V shed 4 bases and J shed 6 bases, with 26 bases lying between them. There are 19 residues in the CDR3. Germline V gene lookup returns CDR1 SGHDT and CDR2 YYEEEE. DNA for the CDR3: TGTGCCAGCAGCCGAGTCAACAGGAAAATCTCTGGGGTGGCCAACGTCCTGACTTTC. As protein: CASSRVNRKISGVANVLTF.

The gene calls are TRBV28 and TRBJ1-5, with TRBD1 as a possible D gene (5 bases). V was clipped by 0 bases and J by 4 bases, with 7 bases between them. This CDR3 spans 14 amino acids. Germline assignment: CDR1 MDHEN and CDR2 SYDVKM. The CDR3 protein is CASSLWGVNQPQHF. As DNA, the CDR3 is TGTGCCAGCAGTTTATGGGGGGTAAATCAGCCCCAGCATTTT.

V and J are TRBV7-9 and TRBJ2-7, with 10 bases matching TRBD1. Losses at the gene ends were 11 bases for V and 3 bases for J; bases not matched to a gene: 7. CDR3 length equals 13 residues. CDR1 and CDR2 from the germline V gene are SEHNR and FQNEAQ (reference sequence). CDR3 sequence reads: CAWGDRGNYEQYF. DNA for the CDR3: TGTGCCTGGGGGGACAGGGGAAACTACGAGCAGTACTTC. Full variable domain (missing parts from reference TRBV7-9 and TRBJ2-7): DTGVSQNPRHKITKRGQNVTFRCDPISEHNRLYWYRQTLGQGPEFLTYFQNEAQLEKSRLLSDRFSAERPKGSFSTLEIQRTEQGDSAMYLCAWGDRGNYEQYFGPGTRLTVT.

The genes are TRBV28 and TRBJ1-1; D uncertain. The CDR3 runs to 14 residues. The V end was cut by 8 bases, the J end by 0 bases, with 13 bases between. Germline assignment: CDR1 MDHEN and CDR2 SYDVKM. In nucleotides, the CDR3 is TGTGCCAGCGGACTGGGAGTTATGAACACTGAAGCTTTCTTT. This gives the protein CASGLGVMNTEAFF.

The V and J genes are TRBV7-9 and TRBJ1-2; D is uncertain. CDR3 length: 12 amino acids. CDR1 is SEHNR and CDR2 is FQNEAQ in the germline V gene (reference sequence). V lost 3 bases and J lost 7, with 9 bases in between. The CDR3 region has the DNA TGTGCCAGCAGCTTCCTTCCCCCTGGCTACACCTTC. Translated: CASSFLPPGYTF.

The chain is built from TRBV11-3 and TRBJ2-7, with TRBD2 identical over 10 bases. The germline V gene encodes CDR1 SGHNT and CDR2 YENEEA. V trimming: 1 base; J trimming: 5 bases; junction bases outside the gene matches: 14. The CDR3 extends over 18 amino acids. In DNA, the CDR3 is TGTGCCAGCAGCTTAGGGGGTCGTGGAGCGGGAGGGGGCCACGAGCAGTACTTC. Translated, it gives CASSLGGRGAGGGHEQYF. The full variable domain, its missing parts supplied by reference TRBV11-3 and TRBJ2-7, is EAGVVQSPRYKIIEKKQPVAFWCNPISGHNTLYWYLQNLGQGPELLIRYENEEAVDDSQLPKDRFSAERLKGVDSTLKIQPAELGDSAVYLCASSLGGRGAGGGHEQYFGPGTRLTVT.

V usage is TRBV4-3 and J usage is TRBJ1-4, with 10 bases aligning to TRBD1. Germline V lookup: CDR1 LGHNA, CDR2 YSLEER. Trimming removed 0 bases from V and 0 bases from J; junction bases left unmatched: 13. The CDR3 runs to 21 residues. CDR3 sequence: CASSQDMGQGPPLATNEKLFF. The CDR3 bases are TGCGCCAGCAGCCAAGATATGGGACAGGGGCCCCCTTTAGCAACTAATGAAAAACTGTTTTTT.

The chain links TRBV7-2 to TRBJ1-2, with 7 bases matching TRBD1. The J segment lost 6 bases and the V segment lost 1 base, leaving 5 bases of the junction unmatched. The germline V gene encodes CDR1 SGHTA and CDR2 FQGNSA. This CDR3 has 14 amino acids. This CDR3 is CASSLEYRGHGYTF. Here the CDR3 DNA reads TGTGCCAGCAGCTTAGAATACAGGGGACATGGCTACACCTTC.

V usage is TRBV7-2 and J usage is TRBJ2-7; D gene ambiguous. V dropped 2 bases and J dropped 1 base, with 9 bases sitting between them. CDR1 and CDR2 (germline): SGHTA, FQGNSA. The CDR3 has 14 residues. In DNA form, the CDR3 reads TGTGCCAGCAGCTTAATTGCGGTTTCCTACGAGCAGTACTTC. Amino acids: CASSLIAVSYEQYF.

J is TRBJ2-3 and V is TRBV10-3; 11 bases match TRBD1. The CDR3 consists of 16 residues. Looked up from germline, CDR1 is ENHRY and CDR2 is SYGVKD. The trim removed 4 bases at V and 4 bases at J, leaving 7 bases unmatched. The CDR3 DNA reads TGTGCCATCAGTGGTCTCCGGGACAGGGGGGCAGATACGCAGTATTTT. Encoded protein: CAISGLRDRGADTQYF.

The J gene is TRBJ2-7, the V gene TRBV7-9; 8 nucleotides align to TRBD2. J was trimmed by 0 bases and V by 3 bases; bases with no gene match: 4. CDR1 and CDR2 (germline): SEHNR, FQNEAQ (reference sequence). CDR3 length equals 15 residues. The CDR3 is CASSFSGSSSYEQYF. The CDR3 DNA reads TGTGCCAGCAGCTTCAGCGGGAGTAGCTCCTACGAGCAGTACTTC.

This sequence joins TRBV7-9 and TRBJ1-3; no firm D call. Trimming stripped 4 bases from V and 7 bases from J, with 11 bases between. Germline V lookup: CDR1 SEHNR, CDR2 FQNEAQ (reference sequence). The CDR3 has 13 residues. The CDR3 loop is CASSSGVGNTIYF. CDR3 in DNA: TGTGCCAGCAGCTCAGGAGTGGGGAACACCATATATTTT.